A selection of T cell receptor beta chains follows, all from one sample in a study of T cell responses to AZD1222 COVID-19 vaccine. Some clones are missing from TCRdb's copy, which holds only in-frame ones; the method was immunoSEQ multiplex PCR. The sample contains around 140,000 clones, about 91% of which appear only once. The sample consisted of peripheral blood, taken 28 days after the second AZD1222 dose. The receptors shown here come from an adult who received the AZD1222 COVID-19 vaccine. Both conserved end residues are part of each CDR3. The D gene is left open where the match is weak. Rows give clone size only sometimes, using once, few, many, or a class for an expanded clone.

. | TRBJ1-1 | . | TRBV7-2 | TGTGCCAGCAGTCGGGGGGGAGTTTTATTCGAAGCTTTCTTT | CASSRGGVLFEAFF
. | TRBJ2-7 | . | TRBV5-4 | TGTGCCAGCAGCTTGGTAGGACGGCAGCACGAGCAGTACTTC | CASSLVGRQHEQYF
. | TRBJ1-2 | . | TRBV28 | TGTGCCAGCAGTTGGGGTCACTATGGCTACACCTTC | CASSWGHYGYTF
. | TRBJ1-5 | . | TRBV6-5 | TGTGCCAGCAGCAATGCAGATTACAATCAGCCCCAGCATTTT | CASSNADYNQPQHF
. | TRBJ2-3 | TRBD1 | TRBV27 | TGTCCAAGAACAGGGGCTTACCCTGATACGCAGTATTTT | CPRTGAYPDTQYF
. | TRBJ2-2 | . | TRBV28 | TGTGCCAGCAGTTTAGCCGGGACCGCAAAGATCGGGGAGCTGTTTTTT | CASSLAGTAKIGELFF
few | TRBJ2-7 | . | TRBV5-1 | TGCGCCAGCAGCTTCGTATATGCCGGGAGCACCTACGAGCAGTACTTC | CASSFVYAGSTYEQYF
. | TRBJ1-1 | . | TRBV28 | TGTGCCAGCAGTCTGCCCACGGGGGGGAACACTGAAGCTTTCTTT | CASSLPTGGNTEAFF
. | TRBJ2-7 | . | TRBV30 | TGTGCCTGGAGTCCCGGGGGCGAGATCTACGAGCAGTACTTC | CAWSPGGEIYEQYF
. | TRBJ2-1 | . | TRBV7-2 | TGTGCCAGCAGCTTACGGGACCCCAGCTCCTACAATGAGCAGTTCTTC | CASSLRDPSSYNEQFF
. | TRBJ1-2 | TRBD1 | TRBV28 | TGTGCCAGCACACAGGGGGACCACTATGGCTACACCTTC | CASTQGDHYGYTF
. | TRBJ1-2 | TRBD1 | TRBV28 | TGTGCCAGCAGTTTGAACAGGGGAAGATATGGCTACACCTTC | CASSLNRGRYGYTF
. | TRBJ1-1 | . | TRBV7-2 | TGTGCCAGCAGCTTAGGGGTAGGGGCCCCAGGAGCTTTCTTT | CASSLGVGAPGAFF
. | TRBJ1-1 | . | TRBV10-1 | TGCGCCAGCAGCAAGGACGGCTCGAACACTGAAGCTTTCTTT | CASSKDGSNTEAFF
. | TRBJ1-2 | . | TRBV3-1/TRBV3-2 | TGTGCCAGCAGCCAAGCGTCCTATGGCTACACCTTC | CASSQASYGYTF
once | TRBJ2-7 | TRBD2 | TRBV5-1 | TGCGCCAGCAGCTTGGTTTGGACTAGCGGGGGAAATGAGCAGTACTTC | CASSLVWTSGGNEQYF
. | TRBJ2-3 | . | TRBV5-6 | TGTGCCAGCAGCGACTTAGCGGCAAGCACAGATACGCAGTATTTT | CASSDLAASTDTQYF
. | TRBJ2-1 | . | TRBV11-1 | TGTGCCAGCAGCCCGGGCGTCCACAATGAGCAGTTCTTC | CASSPGVHNEQFF
. | TRBJ2-4 | . | TRBV28 | TGTGCCAGCAGTTTGGAGGGGGCGGGGGGCGCCTACATTCAGTACTTC | CASSLEGAGGAYIQYF
. | TRBJ2-7 | . | TRBV6-2/TRBV6-3 | TGTGCCAGCAGTTTTTCGGGACTCCCCGATAACTACGAGCAGTACTTC | CASSFSGLPDNYEQYF
. | TRBJ1-2 | TRBD1 | TRBV6-5 | TGTGCCAGCAGTAGGACAGGGGTCTATGGCTACACCTTC | CASSRTGVYGYTF
. | TRBJ2-2 | TRBD2 | TRBV6-1 | TGTGCCAGCAGTGAACGTCGCGGGAGAGCGGTCGGGGAGCTGTTTTTT | CASSERRGRAVGELFF
. | TRBJ1-1 | TRBD1 | TRBV6-5 | TGTGCCAGCTTCCTACCAGGGGGGGGAACTGAAGCTTTCTTT | CASFLPGGGTEAFF
. | TRBJ2-5 | TRBD1 | TRBV11-3 | TGTGCCAGCAGCTCTTGGACAGGGAAGGGGCAAGAGACCCAGTACTTC | CASSSWTGKGQETQYF
. | TRBJ1-6 | . | TRBV30 | TGTGCCTGGAACATACAGGGAAATTCACCCCTCCACTTT | CAWNIQGNSPLHF
. | TRBJ1-6 | TRBD1 | TRBV5-6 | TGTGCCAGCAGCGCCCGGGACAGGGGAGTCTCTTCACCCCTCCACTTT | CASSARDRGVSSPLHF
. | TRBJ2-1 | TRBD2 | TRBV5-1 | TGCGCCAGCAGCCGAACGGGACTAGCGGGAGATAATGAGCAGTTCTTC | CASSRTGLAGDNEQFF
. | TRBJ2-1 | . | TRBV5-6 | TGTGCCAGCAGCTCAAGGAGGACTCCCTACAATGAGCAGTTCTTC | CASSSRRTPYNEQFF
few | TRBJ2-1 | TRBD2 | TRBV30 | TGTGCCTGGAGTATCGGGACTAGCGAAAACAATGAGCAGTTCTTC | CAWSIGTSENNEQFF
. | TRBJ1-1 | . | TRBV10-3 | TGTGCCATCAGTGTGACAGGGAACACTGAAGCTTTCTTT | CAISVTGNTEAFF
. | TRBJ1-4 | . | TRBV20-1 | TGCAGTGCTAGGAGTAAGGAAAAACTGTTTTTT | CSARSKEKLFF
once | TRBJ2-7 | TRBD2 | TRBV30 | TGTGCCTGGAGTGTAAACGCGGGAGGGCCCTACGAGCAGTACTTC | CAWSVNAGGPYEQYF
. | TRBJ1-1 | . | TRBV7-9 | TGTGCCAGCAGCTCACGATGGGGCACTGAAGCTTTCTTT | CASSSRWGTEAFF
. | TRBJ1-2 | . | TRBV28 | TGTGCCAGCACAGGCTGGGACACTAACTATGGCTACACCTTC | CASTGWDTNYGYTF
. | TRBJ2-7 | . | TRBV6-5 | TGTGCCAGCAGTACGGACGTCAGGATCTACGAGCAGTACTTC | CASSTDVRIYEQYF
. | TRBJ2-5 | . | TRBV7-2 | TGTGCCAGCAGCTTCCTAGGGGAGACCCAGTACTTC | CASSFLGETQYF
. | TRBJ2-1 | TRBD1 | TRBV15 | TGTGCCACCAGCCCGGGACAGGGTCAATCTGATGAGCAGTTCTTC | CATSPGQGQSDEQFF